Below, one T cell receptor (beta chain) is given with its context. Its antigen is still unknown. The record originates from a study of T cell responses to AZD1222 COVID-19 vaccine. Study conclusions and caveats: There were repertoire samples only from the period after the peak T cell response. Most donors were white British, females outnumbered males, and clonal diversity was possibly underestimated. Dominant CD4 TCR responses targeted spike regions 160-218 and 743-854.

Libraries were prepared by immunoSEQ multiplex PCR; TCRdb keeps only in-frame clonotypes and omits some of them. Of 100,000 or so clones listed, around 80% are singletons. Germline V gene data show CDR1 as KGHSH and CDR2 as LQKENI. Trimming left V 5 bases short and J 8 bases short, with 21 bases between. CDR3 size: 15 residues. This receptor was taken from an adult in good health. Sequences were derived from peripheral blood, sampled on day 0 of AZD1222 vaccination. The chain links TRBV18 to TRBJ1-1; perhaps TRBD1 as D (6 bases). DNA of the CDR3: TGTGCCAGCTCAAGCCGGGACACGGCATTTAGGGAAGCTTTCTTT. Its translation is CASSSRDTAFREAFF.